Sequencing of this T cell receptor beta chain was carried out in a study of cytomegalovirus exposure and HLA in healthy donors. Study in general: Researchers previously reported finding 90 million to 130 million unique TCR beta sequences from roughly 200 million T cells. Of all 400 or so donors who were genotyped, roughly 81% belonged to the Caucasian-associated ancestry cluster.

Amplification used 60 Vbeta primers and 13 Jbeta primers. Profiling relied on immunoSEQ multiplex PCR, and the TCRdb table lists in-frame clones only, not all of them. Of about 140,000 clones listed, around 77% were seen once; the top ten hold 4.5% to 6%. The CDR3 spans 17 residues. V was clipped by 5 bases and J by 2 bases, with 19 bases between them. The V gene's germline CDR1 is SNHLY and CDR2 FYNNEI. On this clone itself: The antigen remains unidentified.

Findings and limits, study-wide: Follow-up analysis later connected one missense variant in DCLRE1C with trimming of TCR beta V- and J-genes.

Sequences were obtained from PBMCs. The sequence derives from a woman aged 45-65 years in good health and CMV-seronegative. The gene calls are TRBV2 and TRBJ2-1; D perhaps matches TRBD1 (6 bases). CDR3 in amino acids: CASSPLLTGPTYNEQFF. CDR3 nucleotides: TGTGCCAGCAGTCCCCTCTTAACAGGGCCGACCTACAATGAGCAGTTCTTC.